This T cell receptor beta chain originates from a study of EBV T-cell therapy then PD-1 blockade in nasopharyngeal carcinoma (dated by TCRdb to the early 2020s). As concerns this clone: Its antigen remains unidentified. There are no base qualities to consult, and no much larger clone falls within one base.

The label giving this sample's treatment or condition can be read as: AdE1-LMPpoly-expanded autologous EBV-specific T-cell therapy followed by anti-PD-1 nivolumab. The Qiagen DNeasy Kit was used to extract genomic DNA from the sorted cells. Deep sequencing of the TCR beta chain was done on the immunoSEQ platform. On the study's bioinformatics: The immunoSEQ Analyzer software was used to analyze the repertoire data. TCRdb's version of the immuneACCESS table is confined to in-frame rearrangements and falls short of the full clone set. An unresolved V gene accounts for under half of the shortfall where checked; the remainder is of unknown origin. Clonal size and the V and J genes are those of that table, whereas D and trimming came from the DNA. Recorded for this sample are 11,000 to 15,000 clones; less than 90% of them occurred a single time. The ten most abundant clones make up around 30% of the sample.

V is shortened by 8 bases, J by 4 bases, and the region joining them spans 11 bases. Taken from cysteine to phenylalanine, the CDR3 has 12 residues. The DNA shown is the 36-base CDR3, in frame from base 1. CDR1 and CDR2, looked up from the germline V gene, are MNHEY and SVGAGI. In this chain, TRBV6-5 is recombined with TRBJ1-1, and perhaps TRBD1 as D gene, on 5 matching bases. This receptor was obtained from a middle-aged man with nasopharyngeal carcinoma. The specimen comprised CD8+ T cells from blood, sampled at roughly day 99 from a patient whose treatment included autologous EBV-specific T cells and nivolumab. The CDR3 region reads CASEEGFTEAFF. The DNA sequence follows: TGTGCCAGCGAAGAGGGGTTCACTGAAGCTTTCTTT.